In its sample, the clone carrying this TCR beta chain was seen once. V lost 2 bases to trimming and J lost 0 bases, with 5 bases between them. Germline CDR1 MGHDK, CDR2 SYGVNS. The CDR3 covers 13 residues. These data are taken from a study of blood T cell repertoires in COVID-19. Authors' processing steps: Reference gene primers were amplified, and this amplification served to estimate nucleated cell counts. Sequenced by immunoSEQ multiplex PCR; TCRdb stores in-frame clones only, minus some. For V, J and clone size, that table is used; D and trimming come from the DNA. The repertoire has 35,000 to 40,000 clones, 78% of them found once; the top ten carry 16%.

The clonotype comes from a man aged 70-80 years with acute or convalescent COVID-19. The V call is TRBV25-1, the J call TRBJ2-7, with D unclear. Sample: peripheral blood. The CDR3 here is CASSERVSYEQYF. The CDR3 DNA sequence: TGTGCCAGCAGTGAACGAGTCTCCTACGAGCAGTACTTC.